This T cell receptor beta chain comes out of a study of blood T cell repertoires in COVID-19. Study-wide context: T cells, B-cell-depleted T cells, or PBMCs supplied cDNA or gDNA.

The length of the CDR3 is 11 residues. Germline V gene data show CDR1 as DFQATT and CDR2 as SNEGSKA (reference sequence). With 1 base removed from V and 4 bases from J, the gap between germline ends came to 4 bases. Original processing notes: Nucleated cell number was recorded as an estimate derived from reference gene primer amplification. Sequencing used immunoSEQ multiplex PCR; TCRdb keeps in-frame clones, though not all of them. V, J and clone size reflect that table, while D and trimming were determined from the DNA. This repertoire shows about 98,000 clones, roughly 80% found once; its top ten account for roughly 4.1%.

Sequences were obtained from peripheral blood. The chain employs TRBV20-1 and TRBJ2-5; no definite D call. This receptor was taken from a human donor in a cohort sampled during active COVID-19. The CDR3 nucleotides are TGCAGTGCTAGAGTCGGAGAGACCCAGTACTTC. Amino acid sequence: CSARVGETQYF.